Many counts were recorded for the clone carrying this T cell receptor beta chain. These data originate in a study of blood T cells in healthy people across ages. Combining a sample-barcoded 5' primer with a J-beta primer mix, a second PCR ran for about 7 to 11 cycles. In TCRdb, the 5' RACE reads were re-called with MiXCR into one record per CDR3 protein. The sample has hundreds of thousands of distinct CDR3 sequences, roughly 31% seen once; the top ten hold approximately 14%. Total RNA extraction produced at least 5.5 micrograms (per sample) for the study. The CDR3 covers 14 residues. The germline V gene encodes CDR1 SGHVS and CDR2 FNYEAQ. The junction had 3 bases not matched to a gene; V was cut back by 1 base and J by 4 bases.

This chain uses TRBV7-6 with TRBJ1-1; 7 positions match TRBD1. The sequence was collected from a woman older than 75 in good health. The sample consisted of blood. The CDR3 nucleotides read TGTGCCAGCAGCTTAGTGACAGGGATCACTGAAGCTTTCTTT. This sequence encodes CASSLVTGITEAFF.